Listed here are 22 T cell receptor beta chains from one sample, sequenced in a study of blood T cell repertoires in COVID-19. Clones were sequenced by immunoSEQ multiplex PCR, and TCRdb holds only the in-frame ones, with some missing. This table holds approximately 210,000 clones, about 89% found once. Material for sequencing was peripheral blood. The receptors were gathered from a woman aged 35 to 49 with acute or convalescent COVID-19.

This clone showed up just a few times. V and J are TRBV20-1 and TRBJ1-6, with 7 positions matching TRBD1. V dropped 3 bases and J dropped 10; count of bases not matched to a gene: 9. The germline gives CDR1 DFQATT, CDR2 SNEGSKA (reference sequence). This CDR3 is built from 14 residues. The CDR3, as DNA: TGCAGTGCTAGTCCCCAGGGGGTCGGGTCACCCCTCCACTTT. Its protein product is CSASPQGVGSPLHF.

In this sample, this clone turned up once. The chain recombines TRBV7-3 with TRBJ2-1; 12 bases are shared with TRBD2. CDR1 SGHTA and CDR2 FQGTGA come from the germline V gene. The CDR3 is made up of 18 amino acids. Losses at the gene ends were 5 bases for V and 0 bases for J; bases not matched to a gene: 8. The DNA for the CDR3 is TGTGCCAGCAGCCAACAGAGGACTAGCGGGACCTCCTACAATGAGCAGTTCTTC. Amino acids: CASSQQRTSGTSYNEQFF. Looking up the rest from reference TRBV7-3 and TRBJ2-1 gives the full variable domain: GAGVSQTPSNKVTEKGKYVELRCDPISGHTALYWYRQSLGQGPEFLIYFQGTGAADDSGLPNDRFFAVRPEGSVSTLKIQRTERGDSAVYLCASSQQRTSGTSYNEQFFGPGTRLTVL.

This chain joins TRBV5-1 and TRBJ2-3; D is perhaps TRBD2 (5 bases). The ends were cut back, 4 bases at V and 0 bases at J, with 15 bases in the middle. CDR1 is SGHRS, CDR2 YFSETQ, per germline. The CDR3 loop spans 16 amino acids. The CDR3 sequence: CASSVTRGASTDTQYF. The CDR3 DNA reads as TGCGCCAGCAGCGTAACCCGGGGTGCTAGCACAGATACGCAGTATTTT. The whole variable domain, remainder taken from reference TRBV5-1 and TRBJ2-3, is KAGVTQTPRYLIKTRGQQVTLSCSPISGHRSVSWYQQTPGQGLQFLFEYFSETQRNKGNFPGRFSGRQFSNSRSEMNVSTLELGDSALYLCASSVTRGASTDTQYFGPGTRLTVL.

The chain has TRBV10-3 and TRBJ2-3, with 11 bases fitting TRBD2. Looked up from germline, CDR1 is ENHRY and CDR2 is SYGVKD. The V segment lost 7 bases and the J segment 0 bases; nucleotides outside the gene matches: 3. CDR3 size: 15 residues. CDR3 in amino acids: CAITRTSGSTDTQYF. In nucleotides, the CDR3 is TGTGCCATCACAAGGACTAGCGGGAGCACAGATACGCAGTATTTT.

The rearrangement joins TRBV5-1 to TRBJ1-1; D gene ambiguous. The germline V gene has CDR1 SGHRS and CDR2 YFSETQ. CDR3 length equals 13 residues. V dropped 1 base and J dropped 4 bases, with 8 bases sitting between them. As DNA, the CDR3 is TGCGCCAGCAGCTTGTGGCCGTCCACTGAAGCTTTCTTT. The encoded protein is CASSLWPSTEAFF.

The V call is TRBV19, the J call TRBJ2-3, with 9 bases identical to TRBD1. This CDR3 has 16 residues. The junction had 10 bases not matched to a gene; V was cut back by 5 bases and J by 4 bases. Germline values: CDR1 LNHDA, CDR2 SQIVND (reference sequence). CDR3 region: CASSLQGAQQADTQYF. For the CDR3, the DNA is TGTGCCAGTAGTTTACAGGGGGCGCAGCAGGCAGATACGCAGTATTTT.

This chain connects TRBV5-1 to TRBJ1-1; D might be TRBD1 (6 bases). Germline CDR1 is SGHRS and CDR2 is YFSETQ. CDR3 length equals 13 residues. Trimming cost V 0 bases and J 5 bases, with 8 bases left between them. CDR3 loop: CASSLGRGTEAFF. CDR3 bases: TGCGCCAGCAGCTTGGGCAGGGGTACTGAAGCTTTCTTT.

This clone has just one count. The genes are TRBV3-1 (or the pseudogene TRBV3-2) and TRBJ1-4, with D possibly TRBD1 on 5 matching bases. Germline V CDR1 and CDR2: LGHDT, YNNKEL (reference sequence). This CDR3 is 17 amino acids long. V dropped 4 bases and J dropped 0 bases, with 15 bases sitting between them. The CDR3 nucleotides are TGTGCCAGCAGCCCGAGGGGAGGATTAGCAACTAATGAAAAACTGTTTTTT. It codes for CASSPRGGLATNEKLFF.

The chain couples TRBV4-1 to TRBJ1-2; TRBD1 aligns across 7 bases. Germline-derived CDR1 and CDR2 are MGHRA and YSYEKL. The CDR3 is made up of 16 amino acids. J lost 8 bases, V lost 6 bases, and 18 bases had no gene match. The CDR3 coding sequence is TGCGCCAGCAGTCGAGAGATTCATACAGGGGTTGAGGGCTACACCTTC. The encoded protein is CASSREIHTGVEGYTF.

The genes are TRBV7-3 and TRBJ2-3; 8 bases fit TRBD2. Germline CDR1 reads SGHTA; CDR2 reads FQGTGA. The trim removed 5 bases at V and 4 bases at J, leaving 8 bases unmatched. CDR3 length: 15 residues. The CDR3 reads CASSARGGRADTQYF. DNA of the CDR3: TGTGCCAGCAGCGCCCGCGGGGGGCGCGCAGATACGCAGTATTTT.

The chain links TRBV7-8 to TRBJ1-6, with a tentative D call TRBD1 (6 bases). Germline V gives CDR1 SGHVS, CDR2 FQNEAQ. V gave up 5 bases and J gave up 0 bases, with 20 bases separating them. CDR3 length equals 19 residues. CDR3 DNA: TGTGCCAGCAGCCCACAGGGACGATGGAAAAGCTCCTATAATTCACCCCTCCACTTT. Protein sequence: CASSPQGRWKSSYNSPLHF.

The V call is TRBV5-1, the J call TRBJ2-1, with 12 bases lining up with TRBD2. Germline V gene lookup returns CDR1 SGHRS and CDR2 YFSETQ. The CDR3 is 18 amino acids. The V gene end was trimmed by 4 bases and the J gene end by 3 bases; junction bases not matched to a gene: 11. CDR3 region: CASSDPSGGDYLYNEQFF. CDR3 DNA: TGCGCCAGCAGCGACCCTAGCGGGGGGGACTACCTCTACAATGAGCAGTTCTTC.

V and J are TRBV7-2 and TRBJ1-2; D unclear. Per the germline V gene, CDR1 is SGHTA and CDR2 is FQGNSA. Trimming removed 3 bases from V and 2 bases from J, with 7 bases in between. CDR3 length equals 13 residues. In nucleotides, the CDR3 is TGTGCCAGCAGCTTCGACACCAACTATGGCTACACCTTC. This codes for CASSFDTNYGYTF.

This chain joins TRBV5-6 and TRBJ1-1; TRBD1 matches at 8 bases. Trimming at V came to 4 bases and at J to 5 bases, leaving 10 bases not matched to a gene. CDR1 and CDR2 from the germline V gene are SGHDT and YYEEEE. This CDR3 is 15 amino acids long. In nucleotides, the CDR3 is TGTGCCAGCAGCAACATAGACAGGGGTAATACTGAAGCTTTCTTT. It translates to CASSNIDRGNTEAFF.

The J gene is TRBJ1-2, the V gene TRBV5-5; 9 nucleotides align to TRBD1. CDR1 and CDR2 (germline): SGHKS, YYEKEE (reference sequence). The CDR3 consists of 15 residues. Trimming took 3 bases from V and 0 from J; bases not matched to a gene: 3. CDR3 sequence (DNA): TGTGCCAGCAGCTGGGGACAGGGCTCTAACTATGGCTACACCTTC. It is translated as CASSWGQGSNYGYTF.

The V gene is TRBV7-8, the J gene TRBJ1-2; 7 nucleotides match TRBD1. The CDR3 is made up of 15 amino acids. In germline, CDR1 is SGHVS, CDR2 FQNEAQ. V lost 5 bases, J lost 10 bases, and 16 bases stayed unmatched. This CDR3 reads CASSPRDSPGTAYTF. The CDR3 DNA sequence: TGTGCCAGCAGCCCAAGGGACAGTCCCGGTACCGCCTACACCTTC.

The chain employs TRBV6-5 and TRBJ2-5; D is uncertain. In germline, CDR1 is MNHEY, CDR2 SVGAGI. CDR3 size: 14 residues. V was trimmed by 4 bases and J by 5 bases, leaving 14 bases between them. The CDR3 bases are TGTGCCAGCAGTTCAACGCAGGTCCTGGAGACCCAGTACTTC. Its protein is CASSSTQVLETQYF.

The V and J genes are TRBV6-5 and TRBJ2-1; 8 bases match TRBD2. The CDR3 consists of 15 residues. Germline CDR1 is MNHEY and CDR2 is SVGAGI. V lost 8 bases, J lost 5 bases, and 11 bases stayed unmatched. CDR3 sequence: CASAKPPGGDNEQFF. The CDR3 bases are TGTGCCAGCGCCAAACCGCCGGGGGGGGACAATGAGCAGTTCTTC.

The chain recombines TRBV10-3 with TRBJ1-2, with TRBD1 identical over 8 bases. CDR1 ENHRY and CDR2 SYGVKD come from the germline V gene. Trimming took 7 bases from V and 9 from J; bases not matched to a gene: 7. The CDR3 runs to 12 residues. CDR3 nucleotides: TGTGCCATCAATCGACAGGGGTCGAGCTACACCTTC. As protein: CAINRQGSSYTF.

The CDR3 spells CATGRAGDADTQYF. Here the CDR3 DNA reads TGTGCCACCGGTCGGGCAGGGGATGCAGATACGCAGTATTTT. This chain joins TRBV27 and TRBJ2-3; D is possibly TRBD1 (6 bases). V was pared by 10 bases and J by 4 bases, with 18 bases between. The germline CDR1 and CDR2 sequences are MNHEY and SMNVEV (reference sequence). This CDR3 comprises 14 residues.

CDR3 in DNA: TGTGCTAGTGGTTTGGTACTAAGCGGAGCCAATGAGCAGTTCTTC. Its protein product is CASGLVLSGANEQFF. This rearrangement joins TRBV12-5 to TRBJ2-1, with D possibly TRBD2 on 5 matching bases. CDR3 length: 15 amino acids. V dropped 0 bases and J dropped 6 bases, with 12 bases sitting between them. Germline assignment: CDR1 LGHNT and CDR2 FRNRAP.

V is TRBV7-3 and J is TRBJ1-1; perhaps TRBD1 as D (6 bases). The CDR3 is made up of 16 amino acids. V dropped 2 bases and J dropped 3 bases, with 16 bases sitting between them. CDR1 is SGHTA and CDR2 is FQGTGA in the germline V gene. The CDR3 DNA reads TGTGCCAGCAGCTTACTCGGGACACCTCGGGACACTGAAGCTTTCTTT. Translation gives CASSLLGTPRDTEAFF.